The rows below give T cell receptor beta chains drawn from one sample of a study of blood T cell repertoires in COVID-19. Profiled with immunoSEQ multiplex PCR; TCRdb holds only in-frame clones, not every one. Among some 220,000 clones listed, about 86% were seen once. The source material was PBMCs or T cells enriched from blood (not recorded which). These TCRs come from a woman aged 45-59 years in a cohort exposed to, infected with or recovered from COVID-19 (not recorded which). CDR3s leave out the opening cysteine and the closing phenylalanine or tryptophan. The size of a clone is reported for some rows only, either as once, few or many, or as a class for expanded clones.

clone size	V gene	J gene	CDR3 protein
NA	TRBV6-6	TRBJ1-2	ASSHARGQGVDGYT
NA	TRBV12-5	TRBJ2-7	ASGLVREQY
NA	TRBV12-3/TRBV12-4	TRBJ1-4	ASSLWGEEKLF
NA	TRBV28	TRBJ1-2	ASSLAAWAYGYT
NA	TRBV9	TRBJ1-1	ASSVRGGNTEAF
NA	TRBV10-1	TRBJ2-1	ASSESIEPGQGVGEQF
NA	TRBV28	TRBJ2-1	ASRLRPGGAWGSHEQF
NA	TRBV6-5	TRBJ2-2	ASGAIQNTGELF
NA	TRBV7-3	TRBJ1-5	ASSRGSNQPQH
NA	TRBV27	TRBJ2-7	ASSPQGSYEQY
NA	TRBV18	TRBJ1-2	ASSWGQDHGYT
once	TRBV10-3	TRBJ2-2	AISLENTGELF
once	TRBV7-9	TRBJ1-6	ASSISGQDNSPLH
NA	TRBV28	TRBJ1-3	ASSPLRGFFSGNTIY
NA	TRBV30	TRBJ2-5	AWSWALAETQY
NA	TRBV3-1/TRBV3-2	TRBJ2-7	ASSGQAYEQY
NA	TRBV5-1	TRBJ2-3	ASSLGGGASDTQY
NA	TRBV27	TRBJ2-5	ASSSRSTSGGGETQY
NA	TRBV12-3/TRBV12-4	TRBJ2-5	ASSFGEQETQY
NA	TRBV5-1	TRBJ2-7	ASSSQGAYEQY
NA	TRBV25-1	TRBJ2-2	ASSAPGTPNTGELF
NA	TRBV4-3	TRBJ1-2	ASSQDGSNGYT
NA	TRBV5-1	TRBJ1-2	ASSHGTDGYGYT
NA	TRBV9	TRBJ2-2	ASSVEVSGGAGELF
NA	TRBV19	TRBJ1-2	ASNMRDRGGYT